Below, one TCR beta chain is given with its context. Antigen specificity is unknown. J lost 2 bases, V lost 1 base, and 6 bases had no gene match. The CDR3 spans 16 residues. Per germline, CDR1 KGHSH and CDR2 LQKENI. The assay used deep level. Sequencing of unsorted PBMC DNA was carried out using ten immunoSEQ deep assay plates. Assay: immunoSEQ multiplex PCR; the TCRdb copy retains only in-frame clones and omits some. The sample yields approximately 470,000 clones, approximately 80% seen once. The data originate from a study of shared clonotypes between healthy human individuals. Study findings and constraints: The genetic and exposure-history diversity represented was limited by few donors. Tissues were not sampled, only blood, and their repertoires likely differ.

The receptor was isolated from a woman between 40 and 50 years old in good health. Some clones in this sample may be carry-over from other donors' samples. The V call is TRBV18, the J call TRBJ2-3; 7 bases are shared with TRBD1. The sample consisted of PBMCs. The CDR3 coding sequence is TGTGCCAGCTCACCACAGGACAGGACATACACAGATACGCAGTATTTT. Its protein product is CASSPQDRTYTDTQYF.